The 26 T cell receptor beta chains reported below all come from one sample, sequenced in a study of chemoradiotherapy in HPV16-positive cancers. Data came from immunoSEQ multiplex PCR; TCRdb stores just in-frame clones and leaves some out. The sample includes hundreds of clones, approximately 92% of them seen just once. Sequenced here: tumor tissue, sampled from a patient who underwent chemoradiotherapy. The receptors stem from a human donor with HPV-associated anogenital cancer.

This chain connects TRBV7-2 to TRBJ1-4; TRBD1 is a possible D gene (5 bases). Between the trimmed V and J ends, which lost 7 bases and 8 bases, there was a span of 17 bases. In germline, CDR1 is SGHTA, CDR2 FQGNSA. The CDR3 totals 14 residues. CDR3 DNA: TGTGCCAGCAAAGATGACAGAGACGGGGAAAAACTGTTTTTT. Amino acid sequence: CASKDDRDGEKLFF.

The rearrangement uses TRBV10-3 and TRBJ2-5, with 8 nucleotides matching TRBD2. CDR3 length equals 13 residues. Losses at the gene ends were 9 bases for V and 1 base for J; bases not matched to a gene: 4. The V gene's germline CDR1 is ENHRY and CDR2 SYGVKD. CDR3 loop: CAIRGGPQETQYF. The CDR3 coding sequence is TGTGCCATTCGGGGGGGGCCCCAAGAGACCCAGTACTTC.

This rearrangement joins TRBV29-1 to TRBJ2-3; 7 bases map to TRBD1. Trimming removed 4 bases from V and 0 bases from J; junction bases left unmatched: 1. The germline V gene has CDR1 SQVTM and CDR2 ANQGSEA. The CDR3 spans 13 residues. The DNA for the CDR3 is TGCAGCGTTGGACAGGGAAGCACAGATACGCAGTATTTT. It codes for CSVGQGSTDTQYF.

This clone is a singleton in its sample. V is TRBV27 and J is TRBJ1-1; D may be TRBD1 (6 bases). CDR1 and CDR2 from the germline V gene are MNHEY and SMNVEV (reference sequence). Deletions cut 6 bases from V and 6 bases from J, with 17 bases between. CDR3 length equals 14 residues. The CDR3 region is CASSLIETGSEAFF. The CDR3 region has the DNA TGTGCCAGCAGCCTTATCGAAACAGGGTCTGAAGCTTTCTTT.

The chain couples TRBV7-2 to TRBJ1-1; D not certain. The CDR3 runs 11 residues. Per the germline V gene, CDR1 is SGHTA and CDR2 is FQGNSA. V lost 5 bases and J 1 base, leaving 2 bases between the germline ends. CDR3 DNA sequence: TGTGCCAGCAGCGAGAACACTGAAGCTTTCTTT. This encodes CASSENTEAFF.

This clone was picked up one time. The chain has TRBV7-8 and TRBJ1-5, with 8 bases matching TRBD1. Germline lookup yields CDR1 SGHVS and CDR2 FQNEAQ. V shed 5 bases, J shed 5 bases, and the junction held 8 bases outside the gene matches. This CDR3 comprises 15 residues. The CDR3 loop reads CASSDGQGRDQPQHF. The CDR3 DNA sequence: TGTGCCAGCAGCGACGGACAGGGCCGGGATCAGCCCCAGCATTTT.

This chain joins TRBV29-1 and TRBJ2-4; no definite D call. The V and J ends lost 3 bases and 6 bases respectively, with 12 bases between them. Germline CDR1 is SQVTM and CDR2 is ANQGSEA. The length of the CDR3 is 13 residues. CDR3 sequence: CSVEYSGGNIQYF. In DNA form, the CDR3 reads TGCAGCGTTGAGTACAGTGGCGGAAACATTCAGTACTTC.

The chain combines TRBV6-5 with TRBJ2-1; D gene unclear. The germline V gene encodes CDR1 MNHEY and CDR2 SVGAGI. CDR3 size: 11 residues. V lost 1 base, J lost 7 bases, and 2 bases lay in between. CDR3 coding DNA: TGTGCCAGCAGTTACTTGAATGAGCAGTTCTTC. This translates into CASSYLNEQFF.

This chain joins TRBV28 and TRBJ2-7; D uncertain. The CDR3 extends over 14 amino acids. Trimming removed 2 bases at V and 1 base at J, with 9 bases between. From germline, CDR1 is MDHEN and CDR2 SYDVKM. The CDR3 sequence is CASSLGRISYEQYF. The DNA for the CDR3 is TGTGCCAGCAGTTTAGGCAGGATATCCTACGAGCAGTACTTC.

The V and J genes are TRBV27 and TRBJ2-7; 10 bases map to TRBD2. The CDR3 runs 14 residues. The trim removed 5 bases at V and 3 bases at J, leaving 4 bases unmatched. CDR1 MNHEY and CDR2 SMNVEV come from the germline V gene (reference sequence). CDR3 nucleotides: TGTGCCAGCAGTCCAACTAGCGGGGTCTACGAGCAGTACTTC. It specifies CASSPTSGVYEQYF.

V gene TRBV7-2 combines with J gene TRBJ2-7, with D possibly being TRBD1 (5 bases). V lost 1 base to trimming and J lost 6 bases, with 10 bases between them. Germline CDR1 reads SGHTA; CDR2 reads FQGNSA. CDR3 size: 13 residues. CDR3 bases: TGTGCCAGCAGCTTAGTGGGGCAGGCCGAGCAGTACTTC. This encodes CASSLVGQAEQYF.

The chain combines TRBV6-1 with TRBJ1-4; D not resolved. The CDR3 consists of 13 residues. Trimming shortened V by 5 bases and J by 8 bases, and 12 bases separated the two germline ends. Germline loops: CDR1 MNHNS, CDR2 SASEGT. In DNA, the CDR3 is TGTGCCAGCAGTCGGAACCTCAGGGAAAAACTGTTTTTT. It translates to CASSRNLREKLFF.

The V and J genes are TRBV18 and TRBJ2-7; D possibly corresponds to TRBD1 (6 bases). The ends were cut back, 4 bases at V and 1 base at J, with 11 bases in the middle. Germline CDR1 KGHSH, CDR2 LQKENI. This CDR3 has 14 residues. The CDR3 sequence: CASSQDSSSYEQYF. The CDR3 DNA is TGTGCCAGCTCACAGGACAGCTCATCCTACGAGCAGTACTTC. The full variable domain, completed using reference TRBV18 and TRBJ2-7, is NAGVMQNPRHLVRRRGQEARLRCSPMKGHSHVYWYRQLPEEGLKFMVYLQKENIIDESGMPKERFSAEFPKEGPSILRIQQVVRGDSAAYFCASSQDSSSYEQYFGPGTRLTVT.

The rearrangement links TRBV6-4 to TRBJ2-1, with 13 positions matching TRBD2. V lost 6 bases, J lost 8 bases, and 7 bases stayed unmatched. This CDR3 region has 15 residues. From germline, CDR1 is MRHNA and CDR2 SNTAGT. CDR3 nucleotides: TGTGCCAGCAGCGCGCGGACTAGCGGGAGCGATGAGCAGTTCTTC. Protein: CASSARTSGSDEQFF.

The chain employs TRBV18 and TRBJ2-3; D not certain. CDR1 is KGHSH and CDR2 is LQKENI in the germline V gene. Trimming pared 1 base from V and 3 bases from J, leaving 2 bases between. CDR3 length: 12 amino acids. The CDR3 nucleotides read TGTGCCAGCTCACCACAGACAGATACGCAGTATTTT. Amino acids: CASSPQTDTQYF.

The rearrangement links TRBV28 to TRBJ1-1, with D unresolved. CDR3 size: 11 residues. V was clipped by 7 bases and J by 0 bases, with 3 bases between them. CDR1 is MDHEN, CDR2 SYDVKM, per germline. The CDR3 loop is CASKLNTEAFF. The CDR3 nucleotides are TGTGCCAGCAAATTGAACACTGAAGCTTTCTTT.

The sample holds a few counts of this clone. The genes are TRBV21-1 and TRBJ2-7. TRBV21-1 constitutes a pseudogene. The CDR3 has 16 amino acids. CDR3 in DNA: TGTGCCAGCAGATGGGTGGGGGACGACCTCCCCTACGAGCAGTACTTC. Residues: CASRWVGDDLPYEQYF.

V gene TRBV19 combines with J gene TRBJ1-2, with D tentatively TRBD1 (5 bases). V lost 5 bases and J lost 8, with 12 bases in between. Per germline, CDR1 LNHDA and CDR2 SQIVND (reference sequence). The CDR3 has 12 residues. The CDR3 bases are TGTGCCAGTAGTCATCAAAGGGGAGGCTACACCTTC. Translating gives CASSHQRGGYTF.

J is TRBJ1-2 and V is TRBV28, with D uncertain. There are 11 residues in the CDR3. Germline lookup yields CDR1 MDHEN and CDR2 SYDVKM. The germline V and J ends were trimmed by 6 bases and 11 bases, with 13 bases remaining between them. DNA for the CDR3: TGTGCCAGCAGGCCAGAATTCGGGTACACCTTC. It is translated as CASRPEFGYTF.

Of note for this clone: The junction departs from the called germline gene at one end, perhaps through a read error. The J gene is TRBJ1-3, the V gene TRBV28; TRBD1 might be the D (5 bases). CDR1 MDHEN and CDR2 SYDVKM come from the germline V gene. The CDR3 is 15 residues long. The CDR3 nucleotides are TGTGCCACCAGTACCCCCGGGGCCGGGGGAAACACCATATATTTT. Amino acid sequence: CATSTPGAGGNTIYF.

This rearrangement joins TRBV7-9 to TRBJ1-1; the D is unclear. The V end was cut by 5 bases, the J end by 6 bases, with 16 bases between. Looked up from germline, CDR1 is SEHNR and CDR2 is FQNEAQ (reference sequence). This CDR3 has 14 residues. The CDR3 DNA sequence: TGTGCCAGCAGCCCCCTAACGTCAGCGGCTGAAGCTTTCTTT. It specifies CASSPLTSAAEAFF.

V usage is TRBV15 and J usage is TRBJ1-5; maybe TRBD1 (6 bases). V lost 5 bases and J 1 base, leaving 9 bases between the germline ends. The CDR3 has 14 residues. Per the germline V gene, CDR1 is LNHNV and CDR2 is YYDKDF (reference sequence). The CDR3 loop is CATSRGQSNQPQHF. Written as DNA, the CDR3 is TGTGCCACCAGCCGTGGACAGAGCAATCAGCCCCAGCATTTT.

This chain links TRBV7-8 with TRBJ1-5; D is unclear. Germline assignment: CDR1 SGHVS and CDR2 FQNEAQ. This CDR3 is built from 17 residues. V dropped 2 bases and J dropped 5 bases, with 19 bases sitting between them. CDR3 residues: CASSLIPNGITDQPQHF. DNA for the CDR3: TGTGCCAGCAGCTTAATTCCGAACGGTATTACGGATCAGCCCCAGCATTTT.

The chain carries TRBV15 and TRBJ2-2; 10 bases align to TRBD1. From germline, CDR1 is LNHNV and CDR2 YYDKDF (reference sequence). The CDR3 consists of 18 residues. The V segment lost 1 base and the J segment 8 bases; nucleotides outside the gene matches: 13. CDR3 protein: CATSRVPIGQGVSGELFF. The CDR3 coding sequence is TGTGCCACCAGCAGAGTCCCGATTGGACAGGGGGTGTCGGGGGAGCTGTTTTTT.

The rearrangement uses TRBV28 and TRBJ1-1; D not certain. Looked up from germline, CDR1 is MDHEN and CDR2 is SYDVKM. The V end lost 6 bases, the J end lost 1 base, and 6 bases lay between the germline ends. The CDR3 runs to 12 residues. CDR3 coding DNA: TGTGCCAGCAGGGGTCCGAACACTGAAGCTTTCTTT. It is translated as CASRGPNTEAFF.

For the CDR3, the DNA is TGTGCCAGCAGTACCATGGACAGCCATAGCAATCAGCCCCAGCATTTT. Translating it yields CASSTMDSHSNQPQHF. The chain is built from TRBV28 and TRBJ1-5, with D possibly TRBD1 on 6 matching bases. Germline CDR1 and CDR2: MDHEN and SYDVKM. The CDR3 runs to 16 residues. Trimming shortened V by 5 bases and J by 0 bases, and 14 bases separated the two germline ends.